This TCR beta chain emerged from a study of blood T cell repertoires in COVID-19. Study in general: The United States, Italy and Spain supplied acute and convalescent COVID-19 samples. T cells, B-cell-depleted T cells, or PBMCs provided the cDNA or gDNA that served as material.

Original processing notes: Amplification of reference gene primers was used by the study to estimate nucleated cell counts. Only in-frame clones appear in the TCRdb table, and some are missing; sequencing was by immunoSEQ multiplex PCR. V, J and clone size are taken as reported in that table, and D and trimming were inferred from the DNA itself. The sample holds approximately 74,000 clones; approximately 90% are singletons and the top ten take roughly 5%. Germline loops: CDR1 SGHNT, CDR2 YYREEE (reference sequence). V was pared by 3 bases and J by 3 bases, with 5 bases of the junction left unmatched. The CDR3 totals 15 residues.

V usage is TRBV5-4 and J usage is TRBJ2-3, with 9 bases fitting TRBD1. The sequence was collected from a woman in her sixties or seventies with active COVID-19. The source material was peripheral blood. The CDR3 loop is CASSSDRGRTDTQYF. DNA for the CDR3: TGTGCCAGCAGCTCGGACAGGGGTCGAACAGATACGCAGTATTTT.